This TCR beta chain was sequenced during a study of blood T cell repertoires in COVID-19. The length of the CDR3 is 13 residues. Unmatched junction bases numbered 7, after V lost 5 bases and J lost 7 bases. In germline, CDR1 is LGHDT, CDR2 YNNKEL (reference sequence). How the authors handled the data: From reference gene primer amplification, estimates of nucleated cell counts were derived. Measured with immunoSEQ multiplex PCR; TCRdb has only the in-frame clones, and not every one. V and J calls and clone size come straight from that table; D and trimming were deduced from the DNA. The table shows hundreds of thousands of clones, with roughly 89% occurring only once.

This TCR derives from a woman aged 18-29 years who had recovered from COVID-19. Sequencing used PBMCs or T cells enriched from blood (not recorded which). The genes are TRBV3-1 (or the pseudogene TRBV3-2) and TRBJ1-2, with 7 bases fitting TRBD1. CDR3: CASSGLGGFGYTF. DNA of the CDR3: TGTGCCAGCAGCGGATTAGGGGGCTTTGGCTACACCTTC.